These 11 T cell receptor beta chains were all obtained from the same sample, sequenced in a study of cytomegalovirus exposure and HLA in healthy donors. Vbeta (60) and Jbeta (13) primers were used in the PCR. Using immunoSEQ multiplex PCR, the repertoire was profiled, and TCRdb retains in-frame clones only, with some absent. The table shows about 160,000 clones, with roughly three quarters occurring only once. What was sequenced was PBMCs. Source of these receptors: a woman aged 40 to 49 in good health and CMV-seropositive.

The V gene is TRBV10-2, the J gene TRBJ1-1; maybe TRBD1 (5 bases). The V end lost 7 bases, the J end lost 1 base, and 10 bases lay between the germline ends. This CDR3 comprises 13 residues. Per the germline V gene, CDR1 is WSHSY and CDR2 is SAAADI. CDR3 nucleotides: TGCGCCAGCAATATAGGACAGAACACTGAAGCTTTCTTT. It codes for CASNIGQNTEAFF.

The chain has TRBV5-1 and TRBJ1-1; D is uncertain. The CDR3 length is 14 residues. From germline, CDR1 is SGHRS and CDR2 YFSETQ. V was pared by 3 bases and J by 4 bases, with 13 bases between. The CDR3 nucleotides are TGCGCCAGCAGCTCGAGCACGCGAGGCACTGAAGCTTTCTTT. Translating it yields CASSSSTRGTEAFF.

The rearrangement joins TRBV29-1 to TRBJ1-3; tentative D call: TRBD1 (6 bases). The CDR3 loop spans 12 amino acids. The germline gives CDR1 SQVTM, CDR2 ANQGSEA. Trimming left V 4 bases short and J 4 bases short, with 8 bases between. The CDR3 DNA is TGCAGCGTTGCCGACAGGGGAAACACCATATATTTT. Encoded protein: CSVADRGNTIYF.

This chain links TRBV27 with TRBJ1-1; TRBD1 agrees at 9 bases. This CDR3 spans 14 amino acids. Germline trimming cut 5 bases from V and 1 base from J; bases unmatched to any gene: 2. Germline assignment: CDR1 MNHEY and CDR2 SMNVEV (reference sequence). The CDR3 coding sequence is TGTGCCAGCAGTCCACAGGGGGCGAACACTGAAGCTTTCTTT. Translation: CASSPQGANTEAFF.

With regard to this clone: At one of its ends the junction is not consistent with the germline gene, which may arise from a read error. V and J are TRBV7-9 and TRBJ2-3; weak D call: TRBD2 (5 bases). The CDR3 runs 16 residues. The germline V gene has CDR1 SEHNR and CDR2 FQNEAQ (reference sequence). CDR3 region: CSSSLVGLTSTDTQYF. In nucleotides, the CDR3 is TGTTCCAGCAGCTTAGTCGGACTTACAAGCACAGATACGCAGTATTTT.

The chain has TRBV7-9 and TRBJ1-2; D remains unclear. This CDR3 has 14 residues. Germline CDR1 is SEHNR and CDR2 is FQNEAQ (reference sequence). With 5 bases removed from V and 5 bases from J, the gap between germline ends came to 15 bases. Here the CDR3 DNA reads TGTGCCAGCAGCGTCGCCGGGATCCTATATGGCTACACCTTC. This sequence encodes CASSVAGILYGYTF. The complete variable domain, with remaining parts taken from reference TRBV7-9 and TRBJ1-2, reads DTGVSQNPRHKITKRGQNVTFRCDPISEHNRLYWYRQTLGQGPEFLTYFQNEAQLEKSRLLSDRFSAERPKGSFSTLEIQRTEQGDSAMYLCASSVAGILYGYTFGSGTRLTVV.

This clone was found once. The rearrangement joins TRBV2 to TRBJ1-5, with D possibly TRBD1 on 5 matching bases. The CDR3 totals 14 residues. Trimming cost V 2 bases and J 1 base, with 6 bases left between them. Germline V gene sequence: CDR1 SNHLY, CDR2 FYNNEI. This CDR3 is CASSEQGSNQPQHF. Written as DNA, the CDR3 is TGTGCCAGCAGTGAACAGGGCAGCAATCAGCCCCAGCATTTT.

The rearrangement links TRBV30 to TRBJ1-4; tentative D call: TRBD1 (5 bases). Per the germline V gene, CDR1 is GTSNPN and CDR2 is SVGIG (reference sequence). This CDR3 region has 13 residues. With 3 bases removed from V and 8 bases from J, the gap between germline ends came to 13 bases. The CDR3 sequence is CAWSRQGGEKLFF. CDR3 DNA: TGTGCCTGGAGCCGGCAGGGTGGGGAAAAACTGTTTTTT.

The rearrangement uses TRBV7-2 and TRBJ2-1, with 7 bases lining up with TRBD2. The CDR3 loop spans 14 amino acids. V trimming: 1 base; J trimming: 9 bases; junction bases outside the gene matches: 6. Germline values: CDR1 SGHTA, CDR2 FQGNSA. The CDR3 loop is CASSLGTRTGEQFF. For the CDR3, the DNA is TGTGCCAGCAGCTTAGGGACTAGGACCGGTGAGCAGTTCTTC.

This clone turned up a few times. The V call is TRBV5-4, the J call TRBJ2-1; 13 bases are shared with TRBD2. This CDR3 contains 15 residues. J was trimmed by 5 bases and V by 6 bases; bases with no gene match: 5. Germline CDR1 and CDR2: SGHNT and YYREEE (reference sequence). CDR3 protein: CASTITSGGDNEQFF. CDR3 coding DNA: TGTGCCAGCACGATAACTAGCGGGGGGGACAATGAGCAGTTCTTC.

In nucleotides, the CDR3 is TGTGCCAGCAGCTATGGACTAGCGGGGGGACCAGTCCTAACCGGGGAGCTGTTTTTT. It codes for CASSYGLAGGPVLTGELFF. The chain is built from TRBV7-6 and TRBJ2-2, with TRBD2 matching 14 bases. The length of the CDR3 is 19 residues. The V gene's germline CDR1 is SGHVS and CDR2 FNYEAQ. The J segment lost 5 bases and the V segment lost 4 bases, leaving 12 bases of the junction unmatched. The complete variable domain, with remaining parts taken from reference TRBV7-6 and TRBJ2-2, reads GAGVSQSPRYKVTKRGQDVALRCDPISGHVSLYWYRQALGQGPEFLTYFNYEAQQDKSGLPNDRFSAERPEGSISTLTIQRTEQRDSAMYRCASSYGLAGGPVLTGELFFGEGSRLTVL.